A selection of T cell receptor beta chains follows, all from one sample in a study of neoadjuvant nivolumab and ipilimumab in lung cancer. Method: immunoSEQ multiplex PCR; TCRdb's copy keeps in-frame clones and lacks some. Of 39,000 or so clones listed, 85% to 90% are singletons. Sequenced here: peripheral blood, sampled before neoadjuvant nivolumab, alone or with ipilimumab. These receptors were taken from an adult with non-small cell lung cancer. Each CDR3 is given with its conserved first and last residue. D genes are given only for firm matches. Clone size is shown for a subset of rows, as once, few, many or a class of expanded clone.

clone_size	d_call	v_call	cdr3_length	j_call	cdr3_aa	cdr3_nt
once	TRBD2	TRBV9	18	TRBJ2-5	CASSGGGMTSAIQETQYF	TGTGCCAGCAGCGGGGGTGGGATGACTAGCGCCATTCAAGAGACCCAGTACTTC
.	TRBD2	TRBV4-1	17	TRBJ2-5	CASSQAALLAHGETQYF	TGCGCCAGCAGCCAGGCGGCCCTACTAGCGCATGGGGAGACCCAGTACTTC
.	TRBD2	TRBV9	15	TRBJ2-2	CASSLAGGQAGELFF	TGTGCCAGCAGCCTAGCGGGAGGGCAGGCGGGGGAGCTGTTTTTT
once	.	TRBV27	14	TRBJ1-2	CASSLSTGYYGYTF	TGTGCCAGCAGTTTATCGACAGGCTACTATGGCTACACCTTC
.	.	TRBV4-1	14	TRBJ2-7	CASSQPGTTDEQYF	TGCGCCAGCAGCCAACCCGGGACCACCGACGAGCAGTACTTC
.	TRBD1	TRBV28	14	TRBJ2-7	CATYGQGFSYEQYF	TGTGCCACCTATGGACAGGGGTTCTCCTACGAGCAGTACTTC
.	TRBD1	TRBV18	13	TRBJ2-7	CASSLGQGYEQYF	TGTGCCAGCTCATTGGGACAGGGCTACGAGCAGTACTTC
.	TRBD1	TRBV30	14	TRBJ1-4	CAWSVGGQGEKLFF	TGTGCCTGGAGTGTAGGGGGACAGGGAGAGAAACTGTTTTTT
.	.	TRBV5-4	17	TRBJ2-5	CASSLAGGRMYQETQYF	TGTGCCAGCAGCTTGGCCGGTGGCAGGATGTACCAAGAGACCCAGTACTTC
.	.	TRBV4-2	17	TRBJ2-5	CASSQDIGGGGRETQYF	TGTGCCAGCAGCCAAGATATCGGGGGAGGGGGGCGAGAGACCCAGTACTTC
.	TRBD2	TRBV4-2	17	TRBJ2-3	CASSQDGAGGGGDTQYF	TGTGCCAGCAGCCAAGATGGGGCGGGAGGTGGGGGAGATACGCAGTATTTT
.	TRBD1	TRBV7-2	15	TRBJ1-5	CASSPKTGPGQPQHF	TGTGCCAGCAGCCCTAAGACAGGGCCCGGTCAGCCCCAGCATTTT
.	TRBD2	TRBV7-9	16	TRBJ2-1	CASSLGLAGGFYEQFF	TGTGCCAGCAGCTTAGGGTTAGCGGGAGGTTTCTATGAGCAGTTCTTC
once	TRBD1	TRBV7-3	14	TRBJ2-3	CASSLGQNTDTQYF	TGTGCCAGCAGCTTGGGACAGAACACAGATACGCAGTATTTT
.	TRBD1	TRBV6-5	13	TRBJ2-3	CASGTANTDTQYF	TGTGCCAGCGGGACAGCTAACACAGATACGCAGTATTTT
.	.	TRBV9	16	TRBJ2-2	CASSAGRTPESGELFF	TGTGCCAGCAGCGCCGGACGGACCCCCGAATCCGGGGAGCTGTTTTTT
once	TRBD2	TRBV19	16	TRBJ2-1	CASIRGTSGSGDEQFF	TGTGCCAGTATCCGAGGGACTAGCGGGAGCGGCGATGAGCAGTTCTTC
.	.	TRBV7-3	14	TRBJ2-1	CASSSHLSDDEQFF	TGTGCCAGCAGCTCCCACCTAAGCGACGATGAGCAGTTCTTC
.	.	TRBV5-1	16	TRBJ2-5	CASSLARAAPQETQYF	TGCGCCAGCAGCTTGGCGAGAGCGGCACCGCAAGAGACCCAGTACTTC
.	TRBD1	TRBV2	15	TRBJ2-7	CASSPDRGPLGEQYF	TGTGCCAGCAGTCCGGACAGGGGACCCTTAGGCGAGCAGTACTTC
.	TRBD1	TRBV5-4	16	TRBJ1-1	CASSLDLDRVDTEAFF	TGTGCCAGCAGCTTGGACCTGGACAGGGTGGACACTGAAGCTTTCTTT
.	TRBD2	TRBV5-4	16	TRBJ2-7	CASSYGLAGATYEQYF	TGTGCCAGCAGTTACGGACTAGCGGGGGCGACCTACGAGCAGTACTTC
.	.	TRBV6-5	13	TRBJ2-3	CASSYMATDTQYF	TGTGCCAGCAGTTACATGGCCACAGATACGCAGTATTTT
.	.	TRBV9	14	TRBJ2-7	CASSKGGSSYEQYF	TGTGCCAGCAGCAAGGGAGGCAGCAGCTACGAGCAGTACTTC
.	TRBD1	TRBV6-1	13	TRBJ2-1	CASSEDRIDEQFF	TGTGCCAGCAGTGAGGACAGGATCGATGAGCAGTTCTTC
.	.	TRBV18	14	TRBJ1-5	CASSPGRSNQPQHF	TGTGCCAGCTCACCGGGCCGTAGCAATCAGCCCCAGCATTTT
.	.	TRBV6-6	15	TRBJ2-7	CASSPRDTNSYEQYF	TGTGCCAGCAGCCCCCGGGACACCAACTCCTACGAGCAGTACTTC
.	TRBD2	TRBV7-2	15	TRBJ2-7	CASSSQPGLVYEQYF	TGTGCCAGCAGCTCACAGCCGGGACTAGTCTACGAGCAGTACTTC
.	.	TRBV2	14	TRBJ1-1	CASSMGRPNTEAFF	TGTGCCAGCAGTATGGGACGGCCGAACACTGAAGCTTTCTTT
few	TRBD1	TRBV27	16	TRBJ2-7	CASSFGTGASSYEQYF	TGTGCCAGCAGTTTTGGGACAGGGGCTTCCTCCTACGAGCAGTACTTC
once	.	TRBV10-3	13	TRBJ2-7	CAIGGTTGYEQYF	TGTGCCATCGGGGGAACGACAGGCTACGAGCAGTACTTC
.	TRBD2	TRBV9	14	TRBJ2-7	CASSQLAEDYEQYF	TGTGCCAGCAGCCAACTAGCGGAGGACTACGAGCAGTACTTC
.	TRBD2	TRBV18	16	TRBJ2-3	CASSPRGLDRPDTQYF	TGTGCCAGCTCACCCAGAGGACTAGACCGCCCAGATACGCAGTATTTT
few	TRBD1	TRBV19	13	TRBJ2-5	CASSSGQGETQYF	TGTGCCAGTAGTAGCGGACAGGGAGAGACCCAGTACTTC